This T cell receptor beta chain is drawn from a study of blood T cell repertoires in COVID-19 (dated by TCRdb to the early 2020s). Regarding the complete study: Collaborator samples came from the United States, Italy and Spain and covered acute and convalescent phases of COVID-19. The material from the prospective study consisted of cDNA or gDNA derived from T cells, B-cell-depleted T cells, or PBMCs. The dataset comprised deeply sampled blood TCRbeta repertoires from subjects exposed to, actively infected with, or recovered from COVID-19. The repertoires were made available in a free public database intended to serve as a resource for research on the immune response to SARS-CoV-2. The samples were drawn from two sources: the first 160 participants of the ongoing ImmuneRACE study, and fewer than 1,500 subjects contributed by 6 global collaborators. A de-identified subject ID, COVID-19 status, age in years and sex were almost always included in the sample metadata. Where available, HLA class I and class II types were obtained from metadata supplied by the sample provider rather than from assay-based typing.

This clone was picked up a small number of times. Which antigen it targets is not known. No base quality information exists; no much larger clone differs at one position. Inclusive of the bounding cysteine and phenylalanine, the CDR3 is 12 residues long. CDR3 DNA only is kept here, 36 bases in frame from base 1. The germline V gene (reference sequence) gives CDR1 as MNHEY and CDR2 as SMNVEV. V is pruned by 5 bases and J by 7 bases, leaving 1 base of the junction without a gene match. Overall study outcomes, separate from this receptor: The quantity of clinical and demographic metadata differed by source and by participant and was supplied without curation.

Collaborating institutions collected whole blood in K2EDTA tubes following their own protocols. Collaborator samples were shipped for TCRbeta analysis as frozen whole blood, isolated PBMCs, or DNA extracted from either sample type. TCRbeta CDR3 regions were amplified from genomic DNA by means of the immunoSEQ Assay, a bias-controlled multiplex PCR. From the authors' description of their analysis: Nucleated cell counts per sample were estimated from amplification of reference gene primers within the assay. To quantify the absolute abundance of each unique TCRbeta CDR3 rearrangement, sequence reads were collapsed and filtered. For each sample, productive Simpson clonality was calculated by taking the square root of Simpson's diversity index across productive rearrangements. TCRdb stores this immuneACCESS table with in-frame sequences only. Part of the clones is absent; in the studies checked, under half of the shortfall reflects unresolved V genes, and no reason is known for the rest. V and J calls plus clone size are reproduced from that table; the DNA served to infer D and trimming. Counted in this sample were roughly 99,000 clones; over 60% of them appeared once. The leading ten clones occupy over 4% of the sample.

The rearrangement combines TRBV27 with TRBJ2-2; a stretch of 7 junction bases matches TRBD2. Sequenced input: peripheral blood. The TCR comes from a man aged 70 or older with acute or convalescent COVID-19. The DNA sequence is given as TGTGCCAGCAGTACGGGGGGCGGGGAGCTGTTTTTT. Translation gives CASSTGGGELFF.